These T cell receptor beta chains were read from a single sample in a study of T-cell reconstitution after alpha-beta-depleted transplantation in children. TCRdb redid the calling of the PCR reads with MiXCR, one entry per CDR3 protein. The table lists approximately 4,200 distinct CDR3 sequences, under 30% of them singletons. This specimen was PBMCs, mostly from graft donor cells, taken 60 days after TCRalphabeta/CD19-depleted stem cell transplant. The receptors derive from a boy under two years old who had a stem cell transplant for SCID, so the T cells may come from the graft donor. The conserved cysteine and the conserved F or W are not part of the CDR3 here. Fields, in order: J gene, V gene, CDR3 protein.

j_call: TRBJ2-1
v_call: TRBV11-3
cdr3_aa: ASSFTSTVKAWSNEQF

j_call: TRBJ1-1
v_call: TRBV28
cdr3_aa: ARGFVDRGVPF

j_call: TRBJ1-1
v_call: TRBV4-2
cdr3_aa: ASSPRDDNTEAF

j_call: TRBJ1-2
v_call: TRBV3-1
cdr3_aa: ASSQTGDLYGYT

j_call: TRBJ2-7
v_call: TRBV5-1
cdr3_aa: ASSHVWWEQY

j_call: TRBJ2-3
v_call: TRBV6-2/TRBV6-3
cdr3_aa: ASSRQGASDTQY

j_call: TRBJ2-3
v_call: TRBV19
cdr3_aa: ASSIPLDPRTGARTDTQY

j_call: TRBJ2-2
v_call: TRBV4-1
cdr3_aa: ASSHGQANTGELF

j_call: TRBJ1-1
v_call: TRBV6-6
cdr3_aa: ASRGRHMNTEAF

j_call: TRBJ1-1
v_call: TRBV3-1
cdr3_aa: ASSGQAINTEAF

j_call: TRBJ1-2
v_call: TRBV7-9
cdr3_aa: ASSLRQGAAYT

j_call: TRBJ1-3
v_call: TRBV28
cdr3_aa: ASSLWTGVRGKSGNTIY

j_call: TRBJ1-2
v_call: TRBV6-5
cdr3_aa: ASSLRWGYYGYT

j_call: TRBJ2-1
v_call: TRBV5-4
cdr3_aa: ASSSSWERGVYNEQF

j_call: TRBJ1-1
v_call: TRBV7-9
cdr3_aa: ASNRASNTEAF

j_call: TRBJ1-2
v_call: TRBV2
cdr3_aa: ASTAGVGYGYT

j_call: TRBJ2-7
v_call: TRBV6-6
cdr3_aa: ASSYSLAEQY

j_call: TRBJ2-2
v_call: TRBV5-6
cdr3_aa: ASSLPLAGTGELF

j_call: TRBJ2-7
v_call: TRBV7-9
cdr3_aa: ASTGQALEYEQY

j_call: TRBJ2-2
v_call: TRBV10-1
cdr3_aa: ASSESTAANTGELF

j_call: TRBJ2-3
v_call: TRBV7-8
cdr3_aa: ASSPPGRGDTQY

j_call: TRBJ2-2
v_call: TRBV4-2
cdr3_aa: AISPGGSDRDGGELF

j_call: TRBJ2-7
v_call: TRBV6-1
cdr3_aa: ASGAAGGVHEQY

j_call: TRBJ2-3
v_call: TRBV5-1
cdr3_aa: ASSLEGSKLAGGRDTQY

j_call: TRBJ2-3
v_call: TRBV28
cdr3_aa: ASSLGGSQGDTQY

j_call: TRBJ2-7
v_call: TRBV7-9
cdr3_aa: ASSFGDPPRREQY

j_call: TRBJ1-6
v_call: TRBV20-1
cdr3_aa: SASVLDDNSPLH

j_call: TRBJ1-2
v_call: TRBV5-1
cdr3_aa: ASSPRTGQLRYT